The 12 T cell receptor beta chains below come from one sample, sequenced in a study of response to subunit inactivated influenza vaccine. TCRdb itself ran the RT-PCR reads through MiXCR, one entry per CDR3 protein. The sample consists of 600,000 to 850,000 distinct CDR3 sequences, around 15% of them appearing once. The sample consisted of PBMCs from blood, taken roughly 15 days before vaccination. The receptors derive from a man between 50 and 59 years old who received an inactivated influenza vaccine.

In its sample, this clonotype was seen a few times. The V gene is TRBV24-1, the J gene TRBJ2-1; D may be TRBD2 (8 bases). Per germline, CDR1 KGHDR and CDR2 SFDVKD. The CDR3 is made up of 16 amino acids. With 4 bases removed from V and 9 bases from J, the gap between germline ends came to 21 bases. The CDR3 coding sequence is TGTGCCACCAGTGACAAGGGACAGCACGCGGGGGGTGAGCAGTTCTTC. Protein product: CATSDKGQHAGGEQFF.

This clonotype has a count of ten or more. The V gene is TRBV6-2 or TRBV6-3, the J gene TRBJ2-7, with TRBD2 identical over 13 bases. There are 17 residues in the CDR3. V was pared by 6 bases and J by 0 bases, with 8 bases of the junction left unmatched. CDR1 MNHEY and CDR2 SVGEGT come from the germline V gene. The CDR3: CASSRLRTSGSSYEQYF. The CDR3 coding sequence is TGTGCCAGCAGCAGACTTCGGACTAGCGGGAGCTCCTACGAGCAGTACTTC.

The rearrangement links TRBV10-3 to TRBJ1-2, with TRBD1 as a possible D gene (5 bases). Trimming cost V 9 bases and J 4 bases, with 15 bases left between them. Germline lookup yields CDR1 ENHRY and CDR2 SYGVKD. The CDR3 consists of 13 residues. The CDR3 DNA sequence: TGTGCCATTTCCGAGGGGCGGATCTATGGCTACACCTTC. This codes for CAISEGRIYGYTF.

This clonotype has at least ten counts. The V call is TRBV29-1, the J call TRBJ2-7, with D unresolved. The CDR3 is 12 amino acids. V was shortened by 4 bases and J by 3 bases, with 10 bases between the two germline ends. Germline loops: CDR1 SQVTM, CDR2 ANQGSEA. CDR3 sequence (DNA): TGCAGCGTTGGGTCCCGCGGCTACGAGCAGTACTTC. This gives the protein CSVGSRGYEQYF.

This clonotype was observed many times. The genes are TRBV12-3 or TRBV12-4 and TRBJ1-6; D is perhaps TRBD1 (5 bases). Deletions cut 3 bases from V and 6 bases from J, with 18 bases between. The CDR3 covers 17 residues. This CDR3 is CASSLLPSGRSNSPLHF. Here the CDR3 DNA reads TGTGCCAGCAGTTTGCTTCCCTCGGGACGGTCTAATTCACCCCTCCACTTT.

This clonotype turned up a few times. CDR3 sequence: CASSKRMDPNYGYTF. For the CDR3, the DNA is TGTGCCAGCAGCAAAAGGATGGACCCTAACTATGGCTACACCTTC. The rearrangement uses TRBV11-2 and TRBJ1-2, with unresolved D. Germline assignment: CDR1 SGHAT and CDR2 FQNNGV. V was clipped by 5 bases and J by 0 bases, with 13 bases between them. The CDR3 is 15 amino acids.

The table lists this clonotype with a few counts. This sequence joins TRBV15 and TRBJ2-3; 10 bases agree with TRBD2. V dropped 0 bases and J dropped 7; count of bases not matched to a gene: 13. CDR1 LNHNV and CDR2 YYDKDF come from the germline V gene (reference sequence). The CDR3 length is 18 residues. The CDR3 nucleotides are TGTGCCACCAGCAGAGATCGGATTAGCGGGGGGCTCATGAATACGCAGTATTTT. Translating it yields CATSRDRISGGLMNTQYF.

This clonotype was recorded a few times. This chain links TRBV28 with TRBJ2-2; the match to TRBD1 covers 8 bases. The CDR3 totals 14 residues. Germline trimming cut 6 bases from V and 6 bases from J; bases unmatched to any gene: 6. Germline CDR1 reads MDHEN; CDR2 reads SYDVKM. CDR3 sequence reads: CASRETGAPGELFF. CDR3 sequence (DNA): TGTGCCAGCAGGGAGACAGGGGCCCCCGGGGAGCTGTTTTTT.

The chain recombines TRBV9 with TRBJ2-7, with TRBD1 matching 9 bases. Germline V CDR1 and CDR2: SGDLS, YYNGEE. CDR3 length: 14 residues. The trim removed 3 bases at V and 6 bases at J, leaving 7 bases unmatched. The CDR3 is CASSDPGQGLEQYF. CDR3 DNA sequence: TGTGCCAGCAGCGATCCGGGACAGGGCCTCGAGCAGTACTTC.

This clonotype has a handful of counts. V is TRBV21-1 and J is TRBJ2-4; no DNA check was done on the table's D call, TRBD2. TRBV21-1 is a pseudogene locus. The CDR3 totals 14 residues. The CDR3 DNA is TGTGCCGGAGAGGGACTTCTAGCCAAAAACATTCAGTACTTC. It encodes CAGEGLLAKNIQYF.

This clonotype appeared a few times. The J gene is TRBJ2-1, the V gene TRBV12-3 or TRBV12-4; D is unclear. CDR3 size: 14 residues. Deletions cut 6 bases from V and 5 bases from J, with 14 bases between. Here the CDR3 DNA reads TGTGCCAGCAGCGAACTTACGGTGCACAATGAGCAGTTCTTC. Its translation: CASSELTVHNEQFF.

This clonotype has more than one count but fewer than ten. This chain links TRBV20-1 with TRBJ2-1; D not certain. The V end lost 2 bases, the J end lost 15 bases, and 14 bases lay between the germline ends. In germline, CDR1 is DFQATT, CDR2 SNEGSKA (reference sequence). The CDR3 contains 11 residues. CDR3 in DNA: TGCAGTGCTAGAAACGGTGGGTTCAGGTTCTTC. Amino acids: CSARNGGFRFF.